The 19 T cell receptor beta chains reported below all come from one sample, sequenced in a study of graft-versus-host responses after intestinal transplantation. The repertoire was sequenced with immunoSEQ multiplex PCR; TCRdb's copy has only in-frame clones and lacks some. Of 80,000 to 90,000 clones listed, under 90% are singletons. Antigens of these TCRs are unknown. The material was unstimulated CD4+ T cells sorted from spleen or lymph node cells, obtained before intestinal transplant. The receptors were sampled from a human donor who received an intestinal transplant.

This clone was detected only once. The chain has TRBV12-5 and TRBJ1-2; the match to TRBD1 covers 7 bases. The germline V gene encodes CDR1 LGHNT and CDR2 FRNRAP. The CDR3 runs 13 residues. V shed 6 bases, J shed 4 bases, and the junction held 5 bases outside the gene matches. As DNA, the CDR3 is TGTGCTAGTGGCCAGGGACAGCTCTATGGCTACACCTTC. Translating gives CASGQGQLYGYTF.

V is TRBV2 and J is TRBJ1-5; D is possibly TRBD1 (5 bases). Germline V lookup: CDR1 SNHLY, CDR2 FYNNEI. The CDR3 consists of 19 residues. The V end lost 8 bases, the J end lost 6 bases, and 32 bases lay between the germline ends. The CDR3 reads CASEGTKNPGTIEPQPQHF. CDR3 bases: TGTGCCAGCGAGGGGACCAAAAACCCAGGGACTATTGAGCCTCAGCCCCAGCATTTT.

The CDR3: CASSWSGGGDTDTQYF. CDR3 nucleotides: TGCGCCAGCAGCTGGTCTGGCGGGGGGGACACAGATACGCAGTATTTT. The rearrangement joins TRBV5-1 to TRBJ2-3, with TRBD2 identical over 9 bases. After removal of 3 bases from V and 2 bases from J, the junction contained 7 bases not matched to a gene. CDR3 length: 16 amino acids. Germline CDR1 reads SGHRS; CDR2 reads YFSETQ. The full variable domain, its missing parts supplied by reference TRBV5-1 and TRBJ2-3, is KAGVTQTPRYLIKTRGQQVTLSCSPISGHRSVSWYQQTPGQGLQFLFEYFSETQRNKGNFPGRFSGRQFSNSRSEMNVSTLELGDSALYLCASSWSGGGDTDTQYFGPGTRLTVL.

The chain uses TRBV5-1 and TRBJ2-7, with TRBD2 matching over 12 bases. The CDR3 runs 17 residues. The germline CDR1 and CDR2 sequences are SGHRS and YFSETQ. V lost 0 bases and J lost 1; bases outside the gene matches: 5. This CDR3 is CASSLATSGGKSYEQYF. CDR3 DNA: TGCGCCAGCAGCTTGGCCACTAGCGGGGGGAAATCCTACGAGCAGTACTTC.

The CDR3 here is CASRDNTEAFF. The CDR3 bases are TGTGCCAGCCGGGATAACACTGAAGCTTTCTTT. The chain joins TRBV19 to TRBJ1-1; no reliable D call. Trimming took 9 bases from V and 2 from J, leaving 7 bases between them. Germline V gene lookup returns CDR1 LNHDA and CDR2 SQIVND (reference sequence). This CDR3 has 11 amino acids.

J is TRBJ2-4 and V is TRBV11-2, with D possibly being TRBD2 (6 bases). Trimming pared 3 bases from V and 0 bases from J, leaving 6 bases between. Germline V lookup: CDR1 SGHAT, CDR2 FQNNGV. The CDR3 length is 14 residues. This CDR3 reads CASSLGGAKNIQYF. In nucleotides, the CDR3 is TGTGCCAGCAGCTTGGGGGGAGCCAAAAACATTCAGTACTTC. The entire variable domain, with the rest obtained from reference TRBV11-2 and TRBJ2-4, is as follows: EAGVAQSPRYKIIEKRQSVAFWCNPISGHATLYWYQQILGQGPKLLIQFQNNGVVDDSQLPKDRFSAERLKGVDSTLKIQPAKLEDSAVYLCASSLGGAKNIQYFGAGTRLSVL.

V gene TRBV6-5 combines with J gene TRBJ2-7; 10 positions match TRBD1. Germline-derived CDR1 and CDR2 are MNHEY and SVGAGI. The CDR3 length is 15 residues. Germline trimming cut 2 bases from V and 7 bases from J; bases unmatched to any gene: 8. CDR3 sequence (DNA): TGTGCCAGCAGTTACGAGGGGACAGGGGTACAAGAGCAGTACTTC. This codes for CASSYEGTGVQEQYF.

The chain links TRBV4-1 to TRBJ2-1, with a tentative D call TRBD2 (6 bases). The V gene's germline CDR1 is MGHRA and CDR2 YSYEKL. The CDR3 is 15 amino acids. V was shortened by 0 bases and J by 2 bases, with 8 bases between the two germline ends. CDR3 protein: CASSQDWTTYNEQFF. The CDR3 DNA follows: TGCGCCAGCAGCCAAGATTGGACTACCTACAATGAGCAGTTCTTC.

The sample holds one count of this clone. The chain is built from TRBV4-2 and TRBJ2-1; 10 bases map to TRBD2. The ends lost 3 bases at V and 7 bases at J; junction bases unmatched: 9. The CDR3 runs 16 residues. Germline CDR1 reads LGHNA; CDR2 reads YNFKEQ. This chain's CDR3 is CASSHLERGGRNEQFF. CDR3 nucleotide sequence: TGTGCCAGCAGCCACCTAGAGCGGGGGGGCCGAAATGAGCAGTTCTTC.

There are a few counts of this clone. The chain uses TRBV6-5 and TRBJ1-2, with D maybe TRBD1 (5 bases). Germline values: CDR1 MNHEY, CDR2 SVGAGI. V was cut by 7 bases and J by 5 bases, with 11 bases left in between. The CDR3 length is 12 residues. The DNA for the CDR3 is TGTGCCAGCACCAATGGGGGGTATGGCTACACCTTC. It yields the protein CASTNGGYGYTF.

V gene TRBV27 combines with J gene TRBJ2-1, with 9 positions matching TRBD1. The ends lost 5 bases at V and 10 bases at J; junction bases unmatched: 12. Germline V gene lookup returns CDR1 MNHEY and CDR2 SMNVEV (reference sequence). CDR3 length equals 15 residues. The DNA of the CDR3 is TGTGCCAGCAGTCGCCGCCGGGACAGGGTCGGCGAGCAGTTCTTC. Translating gives CASSRRRDRVGEQFF.

J is TRBJ2-2 and V is TRBV10-3, with D possibly matching TRBD1 (6 bases). CDR3 length: 15 residues. Germline CDR1 reads ENHRY; CDR2 reads SYGVKD. With 10 bases removed from V and 3 bases from J, the gap between germline ends came to 18 bases. CDR3 protein: CATREGQGYTGELFF. The CDR3 nucleotides are TGTGCCACCAGAGAGGGTCAGGGGTACACCGGGGAGCTGTTTTTT.

The chain links TRBV7-9 to TRBJ2-2, with 7 bases that match TRBD1. This CDR3 has 15 residues. Germline assignment: CDR1 SEHNR and CDR2 FQNEAQ (reference sequence). V was pared by 7 bases and J by 5 bases, with 10 bases of the junction left unmatched. As DNA, the CDR3 is TGTGCCAGCATCCTACCTAGACAGGGTACCGGGGAGCTGTTTTTT. The encoded protein is CASILPRQGTGELFF. Together with reference TRBV7-9 and TRBJ2-2, the CDR3 gives the full variable domain: DTGVSQNPRHKITKRGQNVTFRCDPISEHNRLYWYRQTLGQGPEFLTYFQNEAQLEKSRLLSDRFSAERPKGSFSTLEIQRTEQGDSAMYLCASILPRQGTGELFFGEGSRLTVL.

This chain links TRBV4-2 with TRBJ2-7; D might be TRBD2 (5 bases). Looked up from germline, CDR1 is LGHNA and CDR2 is YNFKEQ. The CDR3 runs 14 residues. The V end was cut by 3 bases, the J end by 1 base, with 10 bases between. CDR3 sequence (DNA): TGTGCCAGCAGCCAGCCCGGGGTGTCCTACGAGCAGTACTTC. Protein product: CASSQPGVSYEQYF.

The V call is TRBV5-4, the J call TRBJ2-7, with D maybe TRBD1 (6 bases). Germline V lookup: CDR1 SGHNT, CDR2 YYREEE (reference sequence). Trimming removed 7 bases from V and 6 bases from J, with 17 bases in between. The CDR3 consists of 13 residues. The CDR3 reads CASATVPGVEQYF. The CDR3 DNA reads as TGTGCCAGCGCGACAGTGCCAGGGGTCGAGCAGTACTTC.

This sequence joins TRBV9 and TRBJ1-3, with D perhaps matching TRBD1 (6 bases). Trimming shortened V by 2 bases and J by 8 bases, and 20 bases separated the two germline ends. This CDR3 spans 16 amino acids. CDR1 and CDR2 from the germline V gene are SGDLS and YYNGEE. The CDR3 sequence: CASSVASGYPGDTIYF. Written as DNA, the CDR3 is TGTGCCAGCAGCGTCGCCTCCGGATACCCAGGGGACACCATATATTTT.

The chain joins TRBV18 to TRBJ1-6; TRBD1 agrees at 7 bases. CDR1 is KGHSH and CDR2 is LQKENI in the germline V gene. The CDR3 is made up of 18 amino acids. Trimming at V came to 5 bases and at J to 0 bases, leaving 10 bases not matched to a gene. This chain's CDR3 is CASSTKTGTSSYNSPLHF. The CDR3 DNA reads as TGTGCCAGCTCAACGAAGACAGGGACCAGCTCCTATAATTCACCCCTCCACTTT.

The chain combines TRBV27 with TRBJ2-5; 9 bases are shared with TRBD2. The CDR3 consists of 14 residues. Germline V lookup: CDR1 MNHEY, CDR2 SMNVEV (reference sequence). The junction had 7 bases not matched to a gene; V was cut back by 6 bases and J by 5 bases. In DNA form, the CDR3 reads TGTGCCAGCAGGCTAGCGGGGAGGGGGGAGACCCAGTACTTC. This encodes CASRLAGRGETQYF.

The V gene is TRBV6-1, the J gene TRBJ1-1; D is perhaps TRBD1 (6 bases). V was pared by 3 bases and J by 8 bases, with 13 bases between. Germline loops: CDR1 MNHNS, CDR2 SASEGT. CDR3 length: 13 residues. CDR3 sequence (DNA): TGTGCCAGCAGTGATGGGGGCTGGGGGGAAGCTTTCTTT. Amino acid sequence: CASSDGGWGEAFF.